What follows are 30 T cell receptor beta chains derived from one specimen sequenced in a study of T cells in Graves' hyperthyroidism and ophthalmopathy (dated by TCRdb to the late 2010s). Library method: multiplex PCR. Instrument on record: Illumina HiSeq 2000. Amplification of TCR beta CDR3 regions was carried out from RNA transcripts. The first round of RT-PCR for the TCR CDR3 was performed with the HTBI primer set and the Qiagen OneStep RT-PCR kit. The public reads were quality trimmed at Q25 with fastp and then assembled into clones with MiXCR by TCRdb, keeping productive beta chains. CDR3 protein duplicates are merged, each entry listing the most common genes and DNA. The sample includes some 570,000 distinct CDR3 sequences, with 14% observed a single time. Over 6% of the sample goes to the ten largest clones. What was sequenced was blood. The source is a woman under 30 with Graves' ophthalmopathy.

The chain combines TRBV30 with TRBJ2-7, with 12 positions matching TRBD2. CDR1 is GTSNPN and CDR2 is SVGIG in the germline V gene (reference sequence). CDR3 length: 19 residues. After removal of 8 bases from V and 2 bases from J, the junction contained 22 bases not matched to a gene. The CDR3 bases are TGTGCCGGAAACGTCGGCGCTAGCGGGAGGGCCGAGACCCCCTACGAGCAGTACTTC. It specifies CAGNVGASGRAETPYEQYF.

The sample holds many counts of this clonotype. V is TRBV24-1 and J is TRBJ2-3, with 9 bases lining up with TRBD2. Trimming removed 5 bases from V and 2 bases from J; junction bases left unmatched: 4. Looked up from germline, CDR1 is KGHDR and CDR2 is SFDVKD. The CDR3 runs 15 residues. CDR3 amino acids: CATSASGRPTDTQYF. The CDR3 coding sequence is TGTGCCACCAGTGCGAGCGGGAGGCCCACAGATACGCAGTATTTT.

On this clonotype: A much larger clone sits a single nucleotide away, making a read error possible. The V gene is TRBV12-3 or TRBV12-4, the J gene TRBJ1-1; D unresolved. The CDR3 loop spans 14 amino acids. V lost 3 bases to trimming and J lost 0 bases, with 8 bases between them. Written as DNA, the CDR3 is TGTGCCAGCAGTTTTCACTGGATGAACACTGAAGCTTTCTTT. Translation gives CASSFHWMNTEAFF.

There are many counts of this clonotype. V is TRBV7-9 and J is TRBJ2-5, with TRBD2 matching over 9 bases. Germline values: CDR1 SEHNR, CDR2 FQNEAQ (reference sequence). V gave up 1 base and J gave up 4 bases; unmatched junction bases: 16. CDR3 size: 19 residues. The CDR3 loop reads CASSLGVAGGPDFSETQYF. For the CDR3, the DNA is TGTGCCAGCAGCTTAGGTGTGGCGGGAGGGCCTGATTTCTCAGAGACCCAGTACTTC.

The table lists this clonotype with many counts. This chain links TRBV19 with TRBJ1-1, with D possibly TRBD1 on 5 matching bases. V was clipped by 5 bases and J by 1 base, with 14 bases between them. The CDR3 contains 15 residues. The germline V gene encodes CDR1 LNHDA and CDR2 SQIVND (reference sequence). This CDR3 reads CASSQFLTANTEAFF. CDR3 DNA sequence: TGTGCCAGTAGTCAATTCTTGACAGCGAACACTGAAGCTTTCTTT. Complete variable domain (other parts from reference TRBV19 and TRBJ1-1): DGGITQSPKYLFRKEGQNVTLSCEQNLNHDAMYWYRQDPGQGLRLIYYSQIVNDFQKGDIAEGYSVSREKKESFPLTVTSAQKNPTAFYLCASSQFLTANTEAFFGQGTRLTVV.

This clonotype was seen repeatedly, ten times or more. This chain uses TRBV28 with TRBJ2-4; unclear D gene. This CDR3 contains 12 residues. Germline V gene data show CDR1 as MDHEN and CDR2 as SYDVKM. Trimming stripped 3 bases from V and 8 bases from J, with 8 bases between. The CDR3 DNA is TGTGCCAGCAGTTTTGGGCCTCACATTCAGTACTTC. It specifies CASSFGPHIQYF.

This clonotype was picked up many times. The chain links TRBV7-9 to TRBJ1-1, with TRBD1 as a possible D gene (5 bases). The CDR3 contains 17 residues. Germline V gene sequence: CDR1 SEHNR, CDR2 FQNEAQ (reference sequence). V lost 3 bases, J lost 0 bases, and 17 bases lay in between. In nucleotides, the CDR3 is TGTGCCAGCAGCTTGGGCCGGGGCACCCTCATGAACACTGAAGCTTTCTTT. It specifies CASSLGRGTLMNTEAFF.

The chain couples TRBV24-1 to TRBJ2-3; a weak D match, TRBD2 (5 bases). V was clipped by 7 bases and J by 6 bases, with 10 bases between them. CDR1 is KGHDR and CDR2 is SFDVKD in the germline V gene. This CDR3 spans 12 amino acids. CDR3 amino acids: CATRGSGDTQYF. CDR3 coding DNA: TGTGCCACCAGGGGGTCGGGGGATACGCAGTATTTT.

V is TRBV6-1 and J is TRBJ2-7; D might be TRBD1 (5 bases). The CDR3 extends over 13 amino acids. V lost 3 bases and J 4 bases, leaving 10 bases between the germline ends. Germline V CDR1 and CDR2: MNHNS, SASEGT. Here the CDR3 reads CASSEFKGYEQYF. CDR3 bases: TGTGCCAGCAGTGAGTTTAAGGGGTACGAGCAGTACTTC.

To note about this clonotype: A much larger clone differs by one base, so this may be a read error. The chain recombines TRBV18 with TRBJ2-5; D is perhaps TRBD1 (6 bases). CDR1 and CDR2 (germline): KGHSH, LQKENI. The CDR3 loop spans 15 amino acids. CDR3 DNA sequence: TGTGCCAACTCACCAGGAGGCAGGGGACAAGAGACCCAGTACTTC. It is translated as CANSPGGRGQETQYF. Together with reference TRBV18 and TRBJ2-5, the CDR3 gives the full variable domain: NAGVMQNPRHLVRRRGQEARLRCSPMKGHSHVYWYRQLPEEGLKFMVYLQKENIIDESGMPKERFSAEFPKEGPSILRIQQVVRGDSAAYFCANSPGGRGQETQYFGPGTRLLVL.

The V gene is TRBV7-9, the J gene TRBJ2-5, with TRBD2 matching over 8 bases. From germline, CDR1 is SEHNR and CDR2 FQNEAQ (reference sequence). This CDR3 region has 13 residues. Losses at the gene ends were 11 bases for V and 1 base for J; bases not matched to a gene: 6. As DNA, the CDR3 is TGTGCCCAGGGCACTAGCGGCCAAGAGACCCAGTACTTC. Translated, it gives CAQGTSGQETQYF.

This clonotype was found a few times. A much larger clone lies a single base off, so this may be a read error. This chain connects TRBV6-2 or TRBV6-3 to TRBJ2-7; 10 bases align to TRBD2. This CDR3 is built from 15 residues. Germline V lookup: CDR1 MNHEY, CDR2 SVGEGT. The CDR3 loop reads CASSYTRAGGGERYF. As DNA, the CDR3 is TGTGCCAGCAGTTACACGAGAGCGGGAGGGGGTGAGCGGTACTTC.

The V call is TRBV5-1, the J call TRBJ2-7; unclear D gene. Germline CDR1 is SGHRS and CDR2 is YFSETQ. The V and J ends lost 1 base and 3 bases respectively, with 14 bases between them. The CDR3 spans 15 residues. For the CDR3, the DNA is TGCGCCAGCAGCTTGATAGAGAAAGCCAACTACGAGCAGTACTTC. Protein product: CASSLIEKANYEQYF.

The sample holds many counts of this clonotype. This chain links TRBV7-9 with TRBJ1-6; 9 bases match TRBD1. Germline CDR1 and CDR2: SEHNR and FQNEAQ (reference sequence). V shed 1 base and J 10 bases; nucleotides not matched to a gene: 11. This CDR3 is built from 17 residues. The DNA of the CDR3 is TGTGCCAGCAGCTTAGTAACAGGGGGCGCCGGTAACTCACCCCTCCACTTT. Protein: CASSLVTGGAGNSPLHF.

This clonotype appeared a single time. A read error may explain this, as a much larger clone is one base away. The chain couples TRBV20-1 to TRBJ2-1; a weak D match, TRBD2 (5 bases). This CDR3 contains 17 residues. In germline, CDR1 is DFQATT, CDR2 SNEGSKA (reference sequence). DNA of the CDR3: TGCAGTGCTAGAGATCTGTCTAGCACTTACTCCCACAATGAGCAGTTCTTC. Translation: CSARDLSSTYSHNEQFF.

This clonotype was seen at least ten times. The chain has TRBV28 and TRBJ2-4; weak D call: TRBD2 (5 bases). Germline CDR1 MDHEN, CDR2 SYDVKM. Between the trimmed V and J ends, which lost 5 bases and 8 bases, there was a span of 16 bases. The CDR3 consists of 14 residues. The CDR3 bases are TGTGCCAGCAGTCCTCCCGGGGAGTTGGACATTCAGTACTTC. Protein: CASSPPGELDIQYF.

V gene TRBV5-1 combines with J gene TRBJ2-3; 8 nucleotides line up with TRBD2. Losses at the gene ends were 0 bases for V and 9 bases for J; bases not matched to a gene: 15. This CDR3 is built from 17 residues. Germline V gives CDR1 SGHRS, CDR2 YFSETQ. CDR3 amino acids: CASSLVFHVIREGTQYF. CDR3 DNA sequence: TGCGCCAGCAGCTTGGTTTTTCATGTAATCCGGGAGGGCACGCAGTATTTT.

This clonotype was detected ten times or more. The rearrangement joins TRBV11-1 to TRBJ2-7; D unclear. Trimming cost V 5 bases and J 3 bases, with 17 bases left between them. The CDR3 is 15 residues long. Germline CDR1 is SGHAT and CDR2 is FQDESV (reference sequence). This chain's CDR3 is CASSASTAAHYEQYF. In DNA, the CDR3 is TGTGCCAGCAGCGCGAGCACGGCGGCGCACTACGAGCAGTACTTC.

This clonotype was detected a few times. The genes are TRBV19 and TRBJ1-2; 10 bases match TRBD1. Germline V gene sequence: CDR1 LNHDA, CDR2 SQIVND (reference sequence). The CDR3 length is 16 residues. V shed 6 bases and J 4 bases; nucleotides not matched to a gene: 11. CDR3 sequence reads: CASSLLMTGGGYGYTF. The CDR3 nucleotides are TGTGCCAGTAGCCTTCTGATGACAGGGGGCGGCTATGGCTACACCTTC.

This clonotype was counted many times. This chain links TRBV24-1 with TRBJ2-2; 11 positions agree with TRBD2. The germline V gene encodes CDR1 KGHDR and CDR2 SFDVKD. The CDR3 totals 18 residues. Unmatched junction bases numbered 10, after V lost 0 bases and J lost 8 bases. The CDR3 DNA is TGTGCCACCAGTGATTTGAGTACCACTAGCGGGAGTGAGGGGGAGCTGTTTTTT. Encoded protein: CATSDLSTTSGSEGELFF.

This clonotype showed up many times. V is TRBV2 and J is TRBJ2-1, with D hard to call. The ends were cut back, 4 bases at V and 5 bases at J, with 9 bases in the middle. The germline V gene encodes CDR1 SNHLY and CDR2 FYNNEI. The CDR3 contains 13 residues. The CDR3 loop is CASSVREDNEQFF. The DNA for the CDR3 is TGTGCCAGCAGTGTAAGGGAAGACAATGAGCAGTTCTTC.

This clonotype was counted many times. This chain links TRBV28 with TRBJ2-7; 8 positions match TRBD2. Germline CDR1 is MDHEN and CDR2 is SYDVKM. J was trimmed by 5 bases and V by 6 bases; bases with no gene match: 9. The CDR3 consists of 14 residues. The CDR3 DNA is TGTGCCAGCAGCCCGGGGGGGGGGGGCCACGAGCAGTACTTC. Translation: CASSPGGGGHEQYF.

There are many counts of this clonotype. This chain connects TRBV2 to TRBJ2-2; D is ambiguous. This CDR3 has 13 residues. CDR1 and CDR2 (germline): SNHLY, FYNNEI. Between the trimmed V and J ends, which lost 1 base and 4 bases, there was a span of 4 bases. CDR3 nucleotides: TGTGCCAGCAGTGAAGGGAGCACCGGGGAGCTGTTTTTT. This sequence encodes CASSEGSTGELFF.

The chain is built from TRBV20-1 and TRBJ2-1; tentative D call: TRBD2 (5 bases). V lost 2 bases and J lost 0, with 11 bases in between. The germline gives CDR1 DFQATT, CDR2 SNEGSKA (reference sequence). This CDR3 is 15 amino acids long. The CDR3 nucleotides read TGCAGTGCTAGAATGTTGAGCGGCTCCTACAATGAGCAGTTCTTC. This gives the protein CSARMLSGSYNEQFF.

This clonotype has ten or more counts. This chain links TRBV30 with TRBJ2-3, with D unclear. The CDR3 is made up of 13 amino acids. Looked up from germline, CDR1 is GTSNPN and CDR2 is SVGIG (reference sequence). V was trimmed by 2 bases and J by 4 bases, leaving 10 bases between them. CDR3: CAWSQARADTQYF. In DNA form, the CDR3 reads TGTGCCTGGAGTCAGGCCCGGGCAGATACGCAGTATTTT.

This clonotype was counted ten times or more. This rearrangement joins TRBV30 to TRBJ1-1, with TRBD1 matching over 7 bases. Germline CDR1 reads GTSNPN; CDR2 reads SVGIG (reference sequence). V lost 4 bases and J lost 1; bases outside the gene matches: 6. The length of the CDR3 is 14 residues. In DNA, the CDR3 is TGTGCCTGGAATCTGAAGGGGGCGAACACTGAAGCTTTCTTT. It codes for CAWNLKGANTEAFF. Drawing the rest from reference TRBV30 and TRBJ1-1, the complete variable domain is SQTIHQWPATLVQPVGSPLSLECTVEGTSNPNLYWYRQAAGRGLQLLFYSVGIGQISSEVPQNLSASRPQDRQFILSSKKLLLSDSGFYLCAWNLKGANTEAFFGQGTRLTVV.

This clonotype was detected many times. CDR3 nucleotides: TGTGCCAGCTTCGATCAGCGGGAGAGCTCCTACGAGCAGTACTTC. This translates into CASFDQRESSYEQYF. The V and J genes are TRBV28 and TRBJ2-7, with 8 bases fitting TRBD2. The CDR3 is 15 residues long. The junction had 9 bases not matched to a gene; V was cut back by 8 bases and J by 0 bases. The V gene's germline CDR1 is MDHEN and CDR2 SYDVKM.

This clonotype occurred many times. V and J are TRBV7-9 and TRBJ2-5, with a tentative D call TRBD2 (6 bases). Deletions cut 2 bases from V and 0 bases from J, with 19 bases between. Germline lookup yields CDR1 SEHNR and CDR2 FQNEAQ (reference sequence). CDR3 length: 18 amino acids. The chain's CDR3 is CASSLSVGYGGNQETQYF. The CDR3 region has the DNA TGTGCCAGCAGCTTAAGCGTGGGGTACGGAGGGAACCAAGAGACCCAGTACTTC.

This clonotype was recorded many times. The rearrangement joins TRBV6-1 to TRBJ2-7; 8 nucleotides agree with TRBD1. CDR3 length: 15 residues. Germline CDR1 MNHNS, CDR2 SASEGT. V lost 5 bases and J lost 3; bases outside the gene matches: 9. The CDR3 spells CASSNGQGRFYEQYF. CDR3 DNA sequence: TGTGCCAGCAGTAACGGACAGGGTCGGTTCTACGAGCAGTACTTC.

This clonotype has only a few counts. V gene TRBV4-2 combines with J gene TRBJ2-3; D is perhaps TRBD1 or TRBD2 (8 bases each). Looked up from germline, CDR1 is LGHNA and CDR2 is YNFKEQ. The CDR3 is made up of 17 amino acids. Trimming pared 4 bases from V and 1 base from J, leaving 18 bases between. The CDR3 region has the DNA TGTGCCAGCAGCCCAGGGGGCCGGGGGGGCGGCACAGATACGCAGTATTTT. Translated, it gives CASSPGGRGGGTDTQYF.